Listed here are 3 T cell receptor beta chains from one sample, sequenced in a study of tumor and adjacent non-tumor tissue in lung cancer. A modified ARM-PCR protocol with three rounds of nested PCR amplified TCRbeta. Via MiXCR, TCRdb re-called the multiplex PCR reads, giving one row per CDR3 protein. The sample consists of 100,000 or so distinct CDR3 sequences, 65% of them appearing once. This sample's RNA came from whole unsorted tissue. More than 3 cm separated this lung sample from the edge of the tumor. Source material: distant non-tumor lung tissue. The origin of the receptors is a man aged 30 to 39 with non-small cell lung cancer.

Comment on this clonotype: A read error may be the cause here, since a much bigger clone is one base away. The J gene is TRBJ1-3, the V gene TRBV6-5, with TRBD1 as a possible D gene (6 bases). Per the germline V gene, CDR1 is MNHEY and CDR2 is SVGAGI. V shed 5 bases and J shed 1 base, with 12 bases lying between them. The CDR3 sequence is 15 residues long. This CDR3 is CASSTKTGSGNTIYF. The CDR3, as DNA: TGTGCCAGCAGTACCAAGACAGGATCTGGAAACACCATATATTTT.

In regard to this clonotype: Given the absence of the conserved phenylalanine or tryptophan at the CDR3 end, a read error is likely. This sequence joins TRBV24-1 and TRBJ1-2; tentative D call: TRBD1 (6 bases). In germline, CDR1 is KGHDR, CDR2 SFDVKD. The CDR3 is 13 residues long. CDR3 in DNA: TGTGCCACTAGTGACCCAGGGGACTATGGCTACACCATC. Translation: CATSDPGDYGYTI.

With respect to this clonotype: A much larger clone differs by one base, so this may be a read error. Here the CDR3 reads CASSPQGLSGAGTYEQYF. The CDR3 DNA sequence: TGCGCCAGCAGCCCTCAAGGGCTATCGGGGGCAGGAACCTACGAGCAGTACTTC. V gene TRBV4-3 combines with J gene TRBJ2-7; D may be TRBD1 or TRBD2 (6 bases each). This CDR3 has 18 amino acids. Per the germline V gene, CDR1 is LGHNA and CDR2 is YSLEER. The V gene lost 4 bases and the J gene lost 2 bases, with 24 bases spanning the gap.